In its sample, the clone carrying this TCR beta chain was seen a few times. The antigen remains undetermined. Treatment described: roughly ten-day PBMC culture with coronavirus spike peptide pools or control peptides (ViraFEST assay). The Oncomine TCR Beta short-read assay was applied to DNA of cultured CD4+ T cells. TCRdb independently ran MiXCR on the PCR reads; one entry per CDR3 protein. This repertoire shows about 24,000 distinct CDR3 sequences, around two thirds found once; its top ten account for approximately 8%. The data belong to a study of vaccination and CD4 T cells after COVID-19. Findings and limits, study-wide: A nonsignificant rise from approximately 21 to 38 was seen in the median number of SARS-CoV-2-reactive clonotypes.

V was pared by 0 bases and J by 6 bases, with 12 bases between. The germline V gene encodes CDR1 SGHTA and CDR2 FQGTGA. The CDR3 is 16 amino acids. The sequenced sample was CD4+ T cells from blood, cultured in vitro. This chain uses TRBV7-3 with TRBJ1-6; D is ambiguous. This TCR derives from a human donor who had recovered from COVID-19. DNA of the CDR3: TGTGCCAGCAGCTTAACCCGCGGGCCCGGTAATTCACCCCTCCACTTT. It translates to CASSLTRGPGNSPLHF.